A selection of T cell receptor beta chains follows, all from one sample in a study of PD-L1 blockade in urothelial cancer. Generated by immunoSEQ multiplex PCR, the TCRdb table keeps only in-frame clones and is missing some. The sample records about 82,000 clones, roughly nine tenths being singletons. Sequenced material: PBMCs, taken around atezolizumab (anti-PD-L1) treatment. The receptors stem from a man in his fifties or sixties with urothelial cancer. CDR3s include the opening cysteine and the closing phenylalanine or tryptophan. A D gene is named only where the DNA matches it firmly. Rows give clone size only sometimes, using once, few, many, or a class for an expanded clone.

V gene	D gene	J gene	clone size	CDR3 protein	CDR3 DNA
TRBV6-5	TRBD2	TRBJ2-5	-	CASSYSSSGGETQYF	TGTGCCAGCAGTTACTCGTCTAGCGGGGGGGAGACCCAGTACTTC
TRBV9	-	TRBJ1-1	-	CASSGQVNTEAFF	TGTGCCAGCAGCGGACAGGTGAACACTGAAGCTTTCTTT
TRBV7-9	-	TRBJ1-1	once	CASSLKSLNTEAFF	TGTGCCAGCAGCTTAAAATCCCTTAACACTGAAGCTTTCTTT
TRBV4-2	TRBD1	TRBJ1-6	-	CASSEGQGFSYNSPLHF	TGTGCCAGCAGCGAGGGACAGGGGTTTTCCTATAATTCACCCCTCCACTTT
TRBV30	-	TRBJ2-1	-	CAWSSSWADNEQFF	TGTGCCTGGAGTAGCAGCTGGGCAGACAATGAGCAGTTCTTC
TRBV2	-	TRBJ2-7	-	CASGRWTPYEQYF	TGTGCCAGCGGAAGGTGGACTCCCTACGAGCAGTACTTC
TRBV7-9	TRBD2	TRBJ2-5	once	CASSLGSGSLGETQYF	TGTGCCAGCAGCTTGGGCAGCGGGAGCCTAGGAGAGACCCAGTACTTC
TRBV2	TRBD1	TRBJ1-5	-	CASSKRQGDNQPQHF	TGTGCCAGCAGTAAAAGACAGGGGGACAATCAGCCCCAGCATTTT
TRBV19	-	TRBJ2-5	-	CASAHGTTQETQYF	TGTGCCAGTGCCCACGGGACAACCCAAGAGACCCAGTACTTC
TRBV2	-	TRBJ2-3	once	CASSAMRDTQYF	TGTGCCAGCAGCGCTATGCGGGATACGCAGTATTTT
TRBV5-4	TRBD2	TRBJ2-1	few	CASRLGSLAVDNEQFF	TGTGCCAGCAGACTTGGTAGTCTAGCGGTAGACAATGAGCAGTTCTTC
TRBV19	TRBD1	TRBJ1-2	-	CASSVPAGQVDGYTF	TGTGCCAGTAGTGTGCCGGCGGGACAGGTGGATGGCTACACCTTC
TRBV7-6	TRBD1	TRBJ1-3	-	CASSLISRTGLGGSGNTIYF	TGTGCCAGCAGCCTTATAAGCCGGACAGGGCTTGGAGGGTCTGGAAACACCATATATTTT
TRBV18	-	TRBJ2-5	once	CASSPPNRVFSETQYF	TGTGCCAGCTCACCACCGAACAGGGTCTTTTCGGAGACCCAGTACTTC
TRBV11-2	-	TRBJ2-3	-	CASSPTRADTQYF	TGTGCCAGCAGCCCCACCCGCGCAGATACGCAGTATTTT
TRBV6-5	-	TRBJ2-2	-	CASIRQPYTGELFF	TGTGCCAGCATTCGACAGCCATACACCGGGGAGCTGTTTTTT
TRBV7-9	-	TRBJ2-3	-	CALSPARTGDTQYF	TGTGCCCTATCTCCCGCTAGAACTGGAGATACGCAGTATTTT
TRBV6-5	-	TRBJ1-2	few	CASSPSGREGYTF	TGTGCCAGCAGCCCCTCGGGGAGGGAGGGCTACACCTTC
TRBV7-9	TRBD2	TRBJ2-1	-	CASSSGSGSSYNEQFF	TGTGCCAGCAGCTCTGGGAGCGGGAGCTCCTACAATGAGCAGTTCTTC
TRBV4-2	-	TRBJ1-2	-	CASSPEYRENYGYTF	TGTGCCAGCAGCCCAGAATACAGGGAAAACTATGGCTACACCTTC
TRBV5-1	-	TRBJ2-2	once	CASSLGENTGELFF	TGCGCCAGCAGCTTGGGCGAGAACACCGGGGAGCTGTTTTTT
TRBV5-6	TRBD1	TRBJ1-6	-	CASSPGQGVNSPLHF	TGTGCCAGCAGCCCGGGACAGGGGGTTAATTCACCCCTCCACTTT
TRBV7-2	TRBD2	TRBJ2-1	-	CASSSHAGAVEQFF	TGTGCCAGCAGCTCTCATGCGGGAGCGGTTGAGCAGTTCTTC
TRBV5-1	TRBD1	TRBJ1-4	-	CASSWGTGDGKLFF	TGCGCCAGCAGCTGGGGGACAGGGGACGGGAAACTGTTTTTT
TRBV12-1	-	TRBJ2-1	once	CAGLASGGYNEQFF	TGTGCCGGACTGGCTAGCGGGGGGTACAATGAGCAGTTCTTC
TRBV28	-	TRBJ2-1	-	CASSLTDGVSTNEQFF	TGTGCCAGCAGTTTAACCGATGGAGTCTCCACCAATGAGCAGTTCTTC
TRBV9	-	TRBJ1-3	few	CASSVDPGTGNTIYF	TGTGCCAGCAGCGTAGACCCAGGGACTGGAAACACCATATATTTT
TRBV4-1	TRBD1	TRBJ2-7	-	CASSPRTGGYEQYF	TGCGCCAGCAGCCCTCGGACAGGGGGGTACGAGCAGTACTTC
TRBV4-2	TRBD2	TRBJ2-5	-	CASSHPSGTETQYF	TGTGCCAGCAGCCATCCTAGCGGAACAGAGACCCAGTACTTC
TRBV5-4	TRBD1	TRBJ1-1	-	CASSFRDREAFF	TGTGCCAGCAGCTTCCGGGACAGGGAAGCTTTCTTT
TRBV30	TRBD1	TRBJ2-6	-	CAWSVRRGDRGLSGANVLTF	TGTGCCTGGAGTGTACGACGTGGGGACAGGGGACTTTCTGGGGCCAACGTCCTGACTTTC
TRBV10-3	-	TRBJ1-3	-	CAISETGTTGNTIYF	TGTGCCATCAGTGAAACCGGGACAACTGGAAACACCATATATTTT
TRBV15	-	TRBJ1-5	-	CATSTPTGPQHF	TGTGCCACCAGTACCCCCACGGGGCCCCAGCATTTT
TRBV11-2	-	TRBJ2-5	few	CASRAVETQYF	TGTGCCAGCAGGGCCGTGGAGACCCAGTACTTC
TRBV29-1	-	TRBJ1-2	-	CSGYRAGYTF	TGCAGCGGGTACAGGGCTGGCTACACCTTC